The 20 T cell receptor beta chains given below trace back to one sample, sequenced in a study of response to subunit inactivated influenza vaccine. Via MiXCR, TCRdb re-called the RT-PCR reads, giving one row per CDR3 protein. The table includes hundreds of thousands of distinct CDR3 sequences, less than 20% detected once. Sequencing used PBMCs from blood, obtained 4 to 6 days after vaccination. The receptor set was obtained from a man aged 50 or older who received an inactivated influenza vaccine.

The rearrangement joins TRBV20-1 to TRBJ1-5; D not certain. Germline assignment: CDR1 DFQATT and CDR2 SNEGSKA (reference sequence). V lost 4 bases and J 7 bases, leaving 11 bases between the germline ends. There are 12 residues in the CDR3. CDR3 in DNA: TGCAGTGCTACCTGGGAGAGGCAGCCCCAGCATTTT. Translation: CSATWERQPQHF.

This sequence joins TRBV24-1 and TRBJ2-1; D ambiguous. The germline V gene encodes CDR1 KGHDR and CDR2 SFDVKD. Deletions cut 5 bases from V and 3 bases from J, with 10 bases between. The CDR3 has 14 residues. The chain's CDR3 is CATSGFSNYNEQFF. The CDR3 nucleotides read TGTGCCACCAGTGGGTTTAGCAACTACAATGAGCAGTTCTTC.

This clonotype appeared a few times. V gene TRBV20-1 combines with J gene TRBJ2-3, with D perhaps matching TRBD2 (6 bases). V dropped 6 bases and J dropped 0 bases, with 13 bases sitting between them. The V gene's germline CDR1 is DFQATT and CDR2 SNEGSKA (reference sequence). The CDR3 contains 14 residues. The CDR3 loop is CSASEGPSTDTQYF. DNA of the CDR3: TGCAGTGCCTCGGAGGGCCCAAGCACAGATACGCAGTATTTT.

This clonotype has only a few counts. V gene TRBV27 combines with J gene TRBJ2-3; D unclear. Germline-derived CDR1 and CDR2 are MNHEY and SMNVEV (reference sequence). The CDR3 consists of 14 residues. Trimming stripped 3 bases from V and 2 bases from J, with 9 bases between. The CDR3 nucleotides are TGTGCCAGCAGTTTCCTACACCCCACAGATACGCAGTATTTT. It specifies CASSFLHPTDTQYF.

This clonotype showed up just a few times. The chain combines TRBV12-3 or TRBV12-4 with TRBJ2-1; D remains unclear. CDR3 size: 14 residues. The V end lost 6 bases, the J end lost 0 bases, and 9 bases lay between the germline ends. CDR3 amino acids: CASRLSSSYNEQFF. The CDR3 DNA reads TGTGCCAGCAGACTATCGAGCTCCTACAATGAGCAGTTCTTC.

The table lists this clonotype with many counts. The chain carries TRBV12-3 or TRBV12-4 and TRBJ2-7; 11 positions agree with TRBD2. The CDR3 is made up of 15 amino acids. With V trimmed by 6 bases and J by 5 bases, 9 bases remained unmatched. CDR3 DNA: TGTGCCAGCAGACTAAATAGCGGGGGGGGCAACGAGCAGTACTTC. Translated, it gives CASRLNSGGGNEQYF.

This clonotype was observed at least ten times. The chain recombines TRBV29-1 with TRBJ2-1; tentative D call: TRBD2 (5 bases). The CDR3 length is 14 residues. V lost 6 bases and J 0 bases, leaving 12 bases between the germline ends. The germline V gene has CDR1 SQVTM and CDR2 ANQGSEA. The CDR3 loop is CSVERRASYNEQFF. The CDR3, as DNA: TGCAGCGTCGAACGGCGGGCCTCCTACAATGAGCAGTTCTTC.

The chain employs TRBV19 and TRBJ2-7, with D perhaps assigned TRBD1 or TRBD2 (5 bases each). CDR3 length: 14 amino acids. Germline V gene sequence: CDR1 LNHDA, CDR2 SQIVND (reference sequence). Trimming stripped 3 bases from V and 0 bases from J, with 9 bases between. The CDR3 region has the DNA TGTGCCAGTAGTATGGGACGGGGCTCCTACGAGCAGTACTTC. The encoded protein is CASSMGRGSYEQYF.

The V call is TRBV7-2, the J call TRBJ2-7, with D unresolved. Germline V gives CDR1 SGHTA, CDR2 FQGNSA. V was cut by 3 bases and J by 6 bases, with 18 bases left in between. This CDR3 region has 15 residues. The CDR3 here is CASSFDPRYQAEQYF. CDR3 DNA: TGTGCCAGCAGCTTCGATCCCAGGTACCAGGCCGAGCAGTACTTC.

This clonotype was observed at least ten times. CDR3 coding DNA: TGTGCCAGCAGCTTGCACGGAACCTACGAGCAGTACTTC. Encoded protein: CASSLHGTYEQYF. The chain has TRBV7-9 and TRBJ2-7, with unresolved D. The CDR3 contains 13 residues. Germline V CDR1 and CDR2: SEHNR, FQNEAQ (reference sequence). V was cut by 3 bases and J by 2 bases, with 8 bases left in between.

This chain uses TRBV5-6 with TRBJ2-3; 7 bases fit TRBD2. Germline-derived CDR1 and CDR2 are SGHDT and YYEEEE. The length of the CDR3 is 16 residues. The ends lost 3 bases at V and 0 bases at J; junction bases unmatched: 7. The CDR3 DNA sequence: TGTGCCAGCAGCTACCCAACAGCGGGAAGCACAGATACGCAGTATTTT. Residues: CASSYPTAGSTDTQYF.

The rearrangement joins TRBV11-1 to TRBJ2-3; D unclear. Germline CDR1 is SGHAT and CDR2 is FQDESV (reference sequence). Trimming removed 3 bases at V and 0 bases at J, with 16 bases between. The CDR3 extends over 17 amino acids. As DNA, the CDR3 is TGTGCCAGCAGCTTCATCGGAGCGAGTAGGAGCACAGATACGCAGTATTTT. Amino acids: CASSFIGASRSTDTQYF.

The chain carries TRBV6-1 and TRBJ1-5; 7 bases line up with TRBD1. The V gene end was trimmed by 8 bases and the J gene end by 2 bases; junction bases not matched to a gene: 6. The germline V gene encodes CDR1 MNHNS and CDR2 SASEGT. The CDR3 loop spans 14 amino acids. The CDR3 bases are TGTGCCAGCGAGGACAGGTATCGCAATCAGCCCCAGCATTTT. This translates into CASEDRYRNQPQHF.

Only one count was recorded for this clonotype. The CDR3 nucleotides are TGTGCCAGCACCCGAGATGGGTCTAGCACAGATACGCAGTATTTT. Encoded protein: CASTRDGSSTDTQYF. The V call is TRBV9, the J call TRBJ2-3; D unclear. Trimming shortened V by 6 bases and J by 0 bases, and 14 bases separated the two germline ends. Germline V gene lookup returns CDR1 SGDLS and CDR2 YYNGEE. This CDR3 comprises 15 residues. The full variable domain, with the rest looked up from reference TRBV9 and TRBJ2-3, is DSGVTQTPKHLITATGQRVTLRCSPRSGDLSVYWYQQSLDQGLQFLIQYYNGEERAKGNILERFSAQQFPDLHSELNLSSLELGDSALYFCASTRDGSSTDTQYFGPGTRLTVL.

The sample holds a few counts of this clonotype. CDR3 region: CSARERDFPSGEQYF. DNA of the CDR3: TGCAGTGCTAGAGAGCGGGACTTCCCATCGGGCGAGCAGTACTTC. The chain employs TRBV20-1 and TRBJ2-7, with D possibly being TRBD2 (6 bases). Per the germline V gene, CDR1 is DFQATT and CDR2 is SNEGSKA (reference sequence). The CDR3 spans 15 residues. V shed 0 bases and J shed 6 bases, with 18 bases lying between them.

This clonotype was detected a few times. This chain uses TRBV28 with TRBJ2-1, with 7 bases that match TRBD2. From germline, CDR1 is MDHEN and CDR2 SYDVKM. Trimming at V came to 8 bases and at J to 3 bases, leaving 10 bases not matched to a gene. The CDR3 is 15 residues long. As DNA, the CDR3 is TGTGCCAGCTGGGGGGGGAGGGATCGCTACAATGAGCAGTTCTTC. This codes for CASWGGRDRYNEQFF.

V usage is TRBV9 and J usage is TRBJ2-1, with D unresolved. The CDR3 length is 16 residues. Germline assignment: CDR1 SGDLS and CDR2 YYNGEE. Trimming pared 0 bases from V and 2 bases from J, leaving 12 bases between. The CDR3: CASSVDIRAAYNEQFF. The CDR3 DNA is TGTGCCAGCAGCGTAGACATACGGGCCGCCTACAATGAGCAGTTCTTC.

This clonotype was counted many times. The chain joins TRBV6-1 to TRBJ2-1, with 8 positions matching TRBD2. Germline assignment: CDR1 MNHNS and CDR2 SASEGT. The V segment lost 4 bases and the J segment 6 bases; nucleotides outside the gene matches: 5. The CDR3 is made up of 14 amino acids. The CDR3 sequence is CASSATSVPNEQFF. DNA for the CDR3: TGTGCCAGCAGTGCGACTAGCGTCCCCAATGAGCAGTTCTTC.

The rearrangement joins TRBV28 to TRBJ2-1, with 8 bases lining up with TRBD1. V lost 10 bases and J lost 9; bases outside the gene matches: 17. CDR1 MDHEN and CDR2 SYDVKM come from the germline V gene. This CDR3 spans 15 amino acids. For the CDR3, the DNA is TGTGCCACCGCAGACAGGGGCATTGGCGGAGGTGAGCAGTTCTTC. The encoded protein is CATADRGIGGGEQFF.

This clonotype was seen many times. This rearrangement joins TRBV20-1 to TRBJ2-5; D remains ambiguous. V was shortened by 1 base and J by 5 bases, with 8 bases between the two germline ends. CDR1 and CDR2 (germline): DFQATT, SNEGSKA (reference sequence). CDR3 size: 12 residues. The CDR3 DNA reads TGCAGTGCTAGAGCCCTCGGTGAGACCCAGTACTTC. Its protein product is CSARALGETQYF.